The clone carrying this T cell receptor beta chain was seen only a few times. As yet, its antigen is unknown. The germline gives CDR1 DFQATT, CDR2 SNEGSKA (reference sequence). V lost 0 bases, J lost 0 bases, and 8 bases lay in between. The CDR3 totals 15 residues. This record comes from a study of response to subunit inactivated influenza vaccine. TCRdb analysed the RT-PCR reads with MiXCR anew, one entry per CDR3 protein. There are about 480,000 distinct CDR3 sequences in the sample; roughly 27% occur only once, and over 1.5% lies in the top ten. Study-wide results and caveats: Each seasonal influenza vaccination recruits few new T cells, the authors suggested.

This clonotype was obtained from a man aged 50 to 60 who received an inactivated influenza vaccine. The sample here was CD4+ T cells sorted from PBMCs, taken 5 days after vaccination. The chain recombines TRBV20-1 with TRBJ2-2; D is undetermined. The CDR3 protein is CSARDLLANTGELFF. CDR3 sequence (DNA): TGCAGTGCTAGAGATTTGCTAGCGAACACCGGGGAGCTGTTTTTT.